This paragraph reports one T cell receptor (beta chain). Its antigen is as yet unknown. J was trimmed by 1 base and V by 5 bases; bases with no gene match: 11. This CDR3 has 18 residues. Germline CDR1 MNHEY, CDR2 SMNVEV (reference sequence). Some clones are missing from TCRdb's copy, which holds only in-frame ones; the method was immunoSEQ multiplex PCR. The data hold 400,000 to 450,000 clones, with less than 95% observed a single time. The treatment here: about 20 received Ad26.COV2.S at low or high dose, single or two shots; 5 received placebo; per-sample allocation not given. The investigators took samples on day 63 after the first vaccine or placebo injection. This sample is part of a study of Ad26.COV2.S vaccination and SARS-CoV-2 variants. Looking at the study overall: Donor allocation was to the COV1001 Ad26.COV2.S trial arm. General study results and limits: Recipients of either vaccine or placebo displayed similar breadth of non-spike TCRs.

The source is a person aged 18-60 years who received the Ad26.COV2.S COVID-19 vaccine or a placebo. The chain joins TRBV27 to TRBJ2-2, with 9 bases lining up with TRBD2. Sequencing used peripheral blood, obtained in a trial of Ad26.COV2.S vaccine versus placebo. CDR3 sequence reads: CASSATRLAALNTGELFF. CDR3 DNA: TGTGCCAGCAGTGCGACGCGACTAGCGGCCTTGAACACCGGGGAGCTGTTTTTT.